Listed below are T cell receptor beta chains from one sample, sequenced in a study of beta chain features in type 1 diabetes. Measured with immunoSEQ multiplex PCR; TCRdb has only the in-frame clones, and not every one. Of a few hundred thousand clones in the sample, around an eighth were seen once. Specimen: naive CD4+ T cells from blood. These receptors originate from a woman aged 18-29 years with type 1 diabetes. Both conserved end residues are part of each CDR3. A D gene is named only where the DNA matches it firmly. Expanded clones get a size class; other rows say once, few or many, or leave the size out.

D,size,J,V,CDR3,DNA
NA,few,TRBJ2-3,TRBV28,CASSPPRKDTQYF,TGTGCCAGCAGTCCCCCCAGGAAAGATACGCAGTATTTT
NA,NA,TRBJ1-5,TRBV21-1,CASSKDGERSQPQHF,TGTGCCAGCAGCAAAGACGGGGAGAGGAGTCAGCCCCAGCATTTT
NA,NA,TRBJ2-5,TRBV7-2,CASSLATGLETQYF,TGTGCCAGCAGCTTAGCAACGGGTTTGGAGACCCAGTACTTC
TRBD2,few,TRBJ2-4,TRBV20-1,CSAQRGNIQYF,TGCAGTGCTCAGCGGGGGAACATTCAGTACTTC
TRBD2,few,TRBJ2-1,TRBV7-9,CASTDSPGGSKYEQFF,TGTGCCAGCACCGACTCCCCGGGCGGGAGTAAGTATGAGCAGTTCTTC
NA,few,TRBJ2-1,TRBV27,CASRPLGLDSYNEQFF,TGTGCCAGCAGGCCCCTGGGGCTAGACTCCTACAATGAGCAGTTCTTC
TRBD1,NA,TRBJ1-2,TRBV6-5,CASSLNRGIDGYTF,TGTGCCAGCAGCTTAAACAGGGGGATCGATGGCTACACCTTC
NA,few,TRBJ2-7,TRBV11-2,CASSLILAPIHEQYF,TGTGCCAGCAGCTTAATCCTAGCTCCTATTCACGAGCAGTACTTC
NA,few,TRBJ1-2,TRBV9,CASSVAEGRQGGGYTF,TGTGCCAGCAGCGTAGCGGAAGGACGGCAGGGCGGTGGCTACACCTTC
NA,few,TRBJ2-3,TRBV28,CASSPNRWTDTQYF,TGTGCCAGCAGTCCTAACAGGTGGACAGATACGCAGTATTTT
NA,few,TRBJ2-1,TRBV18,CASSRPGLTYNEQFF,TGTGCCAGCTCGCGACCGGGACTCACCTACAATGAGCAGTTCTTC
TRBD1,few,TRBJ2-1,TRBV5-4,CASSLAGGRYNEQFF,TGTGCCAGCAGCTTGGCAGGGGGACGATACAATGAGCAGTTCTTC
NA,few,TRBJ2-5,TRBV7-2,CASSLQRNYQETQYF,TGTGCCAGCAGCCTTCAGCGGAACTACCAAGAGACCCAGTACTTC